Listed below are T cell receptor beta chains from one sample, sequenced in a study of T cell responses to AZD1222 COVID-19 vaccine. Sequencing was performed with immunoSEQ multiplex PCR; in TCRdb, only in-frame clones are kept and a portion is missing. The sample yields 150,000 to 200,000 clones, 90% to 95% seen once. The source material was peripheral blood, sampled 28 days after the second AZD1222 dose. The receptors here all came from an adult who received the AZD1222 COVID-19 vaccine. Both conserved end residues are part of each CDR3. Each record gives: J gene, D gene, clone size, V gene, CDR3 protein, CDR3 DNA. A D gene is named only where the DNA matches it firmly. Only part of the rows carry a size: once, few, many, or a class if the clone is expanded.

TRBJ2-1	-	-	TRBV19	CASTVRANRGRFNEQFF	TGTGCCAGTACCGTGAGGGCCAACCGGGGGCGTTTCAATGAGCAGTTCTTC
TRBJ2-1	-	-	TRBV4-3	CASSRDLSGREQFF	TGCGCCAGCAGCCGGGACCTCTCCGGGCGTGAGCAGTTCTTC
TRBJ2-2	-	-	TRBV7-3	CASSNPTPMGTGELFF	TGTGCCAGCAGCAACCCGACCCCTATGGGCACCGGGGAGCTGTTTTTT
TRBJ2-2	-	-	TRBV10-1	CASSRTTGTGELFF	TGCGCCAGCAGTCGCACGACCGGGACCGGGGAGCTGTTTTTT
TRBJ2-7	-	-	TRBV5-1	CASSSGTPNGEQYF	TGCGCCAGCAGCTCAGGGACTCCCAATGGGGAGCAGTACTTC
TRBJ2-1	-	-	TRBV18	CASSPPGLGEQFF	TGTGCCAGCTCACCACCCGGGCTTGGGGAGCAGTTCTTC
TRBJ1-6	TRBD1	-	TRBV25-1	CASSSPPTGTENSPLHF	TGTGCCAGCAGTTCCCCGCCGACAGGGACCGAAAATTCACCCCTCCACTTT
TRBJ2-5	-	-	TRBV10-3	CAISVQEAETQYF	TGTGCCATCAGTGTCCAGGAGGCCGAGACCCAGTACTTC
TRBJ2-2	-	-	TRBV27	CASRNGQLNTGELFF	TGTGCCAGCAGGAATGGACAGCTGAACACCGGGGAGCTGTTTTTT
TRBJ2-3	-	-	TRBV9	CASSPGTRSTDTQYF	TGTGCCAGCAGCCCGGGGACTCGGAGCACAGATACGCAGTATTTT
TRBJ2-1	-	-	TRBV28	CASSQDRYNEQFF	TGTGCCAGCAGTCAGGACCGCTATAATGAGCAGTTCTTC
TRBJ2-7	-	-	TRBV19	CASSTTGTSEQYF	TGTGCCAGTAGTACGACAGGGACTAGCGAGCAGTACTTC
TRBJ2-3	TRBD1	-	TRBV2	CASSGTGEGTQYF	TGTGCCAGCAGTGGGACAGGGGAGGGTACGCAGTATTTT
TRBJ2-5	TRBD2	-	TRBV5-1	CASSLGSGVGETQYF	TGCGCCAGCAGCTTGGGTAGCGGGGTAGGGGAGACCCAGTACTTC
TRBJ1-2	-	once	TRBV7-9	CASSLSPGVGGYTF	TGTGCCAGCAGCTTATCCCCCGGGGTTGGCGGCTACACCTTC
TRBJ1-1	-	few	TRBV5-4	CASSRDGNMNTEAFF	TGTGCCAGCAGCCGCGACGGAAACATGAACACTGAAGCTTTCTTT
TRBJ1-1	-	-	TRBV5-1	CASSLEGSREAFF	TGCGCCAGCAGCTTGGAGGGAAGCCGTGAAGCTTTCTTT
TRBJ2-7	TRBD2	-	TRBV28	CASRTTGLAYEQYF	TGTGCCAGCAGGACTACGGGACTAGCTTACGAGCAGTACTTC
TRBJ2-7	-	once	TRBV6-2/TRBV6-3	CASSYLVEQYF	TGTGCCAGCAGTTATCTCGTCGAGCAGTACTTC
TRBJ2-1	-	-	TRBV28	CASSSPAQVNEQFF	TGTGCCAGCAGCTCTCCCGCGCAGGTCAATGAGCAGTTCTTC
TRBJ1-4	TRBD1	-	TRBV27	CASSQRTGRNEKLFF	TGTGCCAGCAGTCAGCGGACAGGAAGGAATGAAAAACTGTTTTTT
TRBJ1-1	TRBD1	-	TRBV6-6	CASMAGGAFF	TGTGCCAGCATGGCAGGGGGAGCTTTCTTT
TRBJ1-5	-	-	TRBV28	CASSLWIGGKGSRQPQHF	TGTGCCAGCAGTTTATGGATAGGTGGAAAGGGCTCGCGACAGCCCCAGCATTTT
TRBJ2-7	-	-	TRBV19	CASSIQGSTAYEQYF	TGTGCCAGTAGTATACAGGGTTCCACCGCCTACGAGCAGTACTTC
TRBJ1-1	-	-	TRBV13	CASQQGPTEAFF	TGTGCCAGCCAACAGGGACCCACTGAAGCTTTCTTT
TRBJ1-1	TRBD1	-	TRBV9	CASSFGQGNTEAFF	TGTGCCAGCAGCTTTGGACAGGGTAACACTGAAGCTTTCTTT
TRBJ2-1	-	-	TRBV6-4	CASSDGGTPYNEQFF	TGTGCCAGCAGTGACGGGGGGACACCCTACAATGAGCAGTTCTTC
TRBJ2-7	-	-	TRBV18	CASSRLDRLGEQYF	TGTGCCAGCTCACGTTTAGACAGGTTGGGCGAGCAGTACTTC
TRBJ1-1	TRBD1	-	TRBV2	CASSGDRSTEAFF	TGTGCCAGCAGCGGGGACAGGAGCACTGAAGCTTTCTTT
TRBJ2-5	TRBD1	-	TRBV5-1	CASSSLGQGPQETQYF	TGCGCCAGCAGCTCCCTCGGACAGGGCCCCCAAGAGACCCAGTACTTC
TRBJ2-2	TRBD1	-	TRBV5-1	CASREQGDGTGELFF	TGCGCCAGCAGGGAGCAGGGGGACGGCACCGGGGAGCTGTTTTTT
TRBJ1-4	-	-	TRBV2	CASSGPRGPAGNEKLFF	TGTGCCAGCAGTGGCCCTAGGGGACCGGCCGGTAATGAAAAACTGTTTTTT
TRBJ1-1	TRBD1	-	TRBV10-1	CASSESRTGGRNTEAFF	TGCGCCAGCAGTGAGTCGCGGACAGGGGGCAGGAACACTGAAGCTTTCTTT
TRBJ2-2	-	-	TRBV7-3	CASSLSGPNTGELFF	TGTGCCAGCAGCCTATCGGGACCAAACACCGGGGAGCTGTTTTTT
TRBJ2-1	TRBD1	-	TRBV28	CASRGRTGGYNEQFF	TGTGCCAGCAGGGGGAGGACAGGGGGCTACAATGAGCAGTTCTTC
TRBJ1-5	TRBD1	-	TRBV2	CASTASGQTKQPQHF	TGTGCCAGCACCGCATCGGGACAGACAAAACAGCCCCAGCATTTT
TRBJ2-7	-	-	TRBV12-5	CASGSIYEQYF	TGTGCTAGTGGTTCAATCTACGAGCAGTACTTC
TRBJ2-7	-	-	TRBV4-2	CASSQAVNRASKPYEQYF	TGTGCCAGCAGCCAAGCTGTGAACAGGGCAAGCAAACCCTACGAGCAGTACTTC
TRBJ1-2	-	-	TRBV6-4	CASSDRDGYTF	TGTGCCAGCAGTGACCGAGATGGCTACACCTTC
TRBJ2-1	-	-	TRBV3-1/TRBV3-2	CASSQSLVSYNEQFF	TGTGCCAGCAGCCAAAGTCTAGTCTCCTACAATGAGCAGTTCTTC
TRBJ1-1	TRBD1	-	TRBV9	CASSPSEPGQATNTEAFF	TGTGCCAGCAGCCCCTCCGAACCGGGACAGGCAACGAACACTGAAGCTTTCTTT
TRBJ1-1	-	-	TRBV7-9	CASSRDARPAEAFF	TGTGCCAGCAGTCGAGACGCGAGGCCGGCTGAAGCTTTCTTT
TRBJ1-5	-	-	TRBV15	CATSREGGSQPQHF	TGTGCCACCAGCAGAGAGGGGGGGAGTCAGCCCCAGCATTTT
TRBJ2-4	TRBD2	once	TRBV3-1/TRBV3-2	CASSPFREGRGRNIQYF	TGTGCCAGCAGCCCCTTCAGGGAGGGCCGAGGTAGGAACATTCAGTACTTC
TRBJ2-7	-	-	TRBV7-9	CASSSVTGSYEQYF	TGTGCCAGCAGCTCAGTTACAGGTTCCTACGAGCAGTACTTC
TRBJ2-7	TRBD2	-	TRBV27	CASSLTPGLADYEQYF	TGTGCCAGCAGTTTAACCCCGGGACTAGCGGACTACGAGCAGTACTTC
TRBJ1-2	-	-	TRBV27	CASSLAGQNYGYTF	TGTGCCAGCAGTTTGGCCGGACAAAACTATGGCTACACCTTC
TRBJ2-4	-	-	TRBV12-3/TRBV12-4	CASSPSGVYIQYF	TGTGCCAGCAGTCCATCAGGGGTGTACATTCAGTACTTC
TRBJ1-3	TRBD1	once	TRBV7-2	CASSLSTTGNGNTIYF	TGTGCCAGCAGCTTATCAACGACAGGGAACGGAAACACCATATATTTT
TRBJ1-5	-	-	TRBV7-2	CASSLDPPGAGNQPQHF	TGTGCCAGCAGCTTAGACCCCCCAGGGGCGGGTAATCAGCCCCAGCATTTT
TRBJ1-1	TRBD1	-	TRBV5-1	CASSPGGGDNTEAFF	TGCGCCAGCAGTCCAGGGGGTGGGGATAACACTGAAGCTTTCTTT
TRBJ2-3	TRBD2	-	TRBV7-2	CASSPSGGYTDTQYF	TGTGCCAGCAGCCCCAGCGGGGGTTATACAGATACGCAGTATTTT
TRBJ1-2	-	-	TRBV6-2/TRBV6-3	CASSYGHVYGYTF	TGTGCCAGCAGTTACGGGCACGTCTATGGCTACACCTTC
TRBJ1-5	TRBD1	-	TRBV3-1/TRBV3-2	CASSQAGGGQPQHF	TGTGCCAGCAGCCAAGCAGGGGGCGGGCAGCCCCAGCATTTT
TRBJ1-2	-	-	TRBV12-3/TRBV12-4	CASSLGSTYGYTF	TGTGCCAGCAGTTTAGGGTCCACCTATGGCTACACCTTC
TRBJ1-1	TRBD1	-	TRBV6-5	CASSSHRGTRTEAFF	TGTGCCAGCAGTTCGCACAGGGGTACGAGAACTGAAGCTTTCTTT
TRBJ1-2	-	-	TRBV7-3	CASSPISGDGYTF	TGTGCCAGCAGCCCCATTTCAGGGGACGGCTACACCTTC